Listed here is a single TCR beta chain. This entry is derived from a study of sequential checkpoint blockade in melanoma. Only in-frame clones appear in the TCRdb table, and some are missing; sequencing was by immunoSEQ multiplex PCR. Altogether roughly 29,000 clones are present, 83% being singletons, with the ten largest covering about a sixth. Trimming pared 7 bases from V and 0 bases from J, leaving 10 bases between. Germline loops: CDR1 SNHLY, CDR2 FYNNEI. CDR3 length: 14 amino acids. Treatment here: randomized to nivolumab then ipilimumab (arm A) or the reverse (arm B). The receptor was isolated from a human donor with melanoma. Sequencing used CD8+ T cells sorted from blood (inferred from file names), obtained from a patient given nivolumab and ipilimumab in sequence. The rearrangement joins TRBV2 to TRBJ2-1; D might be TRBD1 (5 bases). The CDR3 spells CASIRTSSYNEQFF. The DNA of the CDR3 is TGTGCCAGCATCCGGACAAGCTCCTACAATGAGCAGTTCTTC.